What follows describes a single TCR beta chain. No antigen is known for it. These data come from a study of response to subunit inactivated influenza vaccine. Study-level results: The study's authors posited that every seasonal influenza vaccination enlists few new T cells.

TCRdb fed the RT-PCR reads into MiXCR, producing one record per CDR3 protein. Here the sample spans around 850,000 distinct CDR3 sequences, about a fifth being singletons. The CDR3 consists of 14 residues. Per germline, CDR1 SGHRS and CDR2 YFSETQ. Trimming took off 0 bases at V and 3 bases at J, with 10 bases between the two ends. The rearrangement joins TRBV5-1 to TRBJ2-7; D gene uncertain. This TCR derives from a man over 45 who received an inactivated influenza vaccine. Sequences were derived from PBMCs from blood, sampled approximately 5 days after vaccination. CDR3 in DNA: TGCGCCAGCAGCTTGGTAGAACCCTTCTACGAGCAGTACTTC. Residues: CASSLVEPFYEQYF.